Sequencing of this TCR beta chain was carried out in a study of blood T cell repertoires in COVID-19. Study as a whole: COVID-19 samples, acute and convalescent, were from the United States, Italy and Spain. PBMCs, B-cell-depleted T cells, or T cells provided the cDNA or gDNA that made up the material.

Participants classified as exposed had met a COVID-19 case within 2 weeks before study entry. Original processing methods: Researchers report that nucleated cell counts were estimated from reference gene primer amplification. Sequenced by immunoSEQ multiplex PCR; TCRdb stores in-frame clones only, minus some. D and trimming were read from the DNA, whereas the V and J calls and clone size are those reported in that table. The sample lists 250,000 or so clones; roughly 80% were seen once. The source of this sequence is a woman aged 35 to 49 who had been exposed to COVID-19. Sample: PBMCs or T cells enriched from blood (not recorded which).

DNA for the CDR3: TGTGCCAGTAGTATCAGGTCGGTCCGGAGGACAGGGGAGGCCGGGGAGCTGTTTTTT. Amino acids: CASSIRSVRRTGEAGELFF. The chain has TRBV19 and TRBJ2-2; TRBD1 matches at 9 bases. CDR1 is LNHDA and CDR2 is SQIVND in the germline V gene (reference sequence). This CDR3 contains 19 residues. With V trimmed by 3 bases and J by 6 bases, 17 bases remained unmatched. The whole variable domain, remainder taken from reference TRBV19 and TRBJ2-2, is DGGITQSPKYLFRKEGQNVTLSCEQNLNHDAMYWYRQDPGQGLRLIYYSQIVNDFQKGDIAEGYSVSREKKESFPLTVTSAQKNPTAFYLCASSIRSVRRTGEAGELFFGEGSRLTVL.